Following are 15 T cell receptor beta chains from one sample sequenced in a study of blood T cells in healthy people across ages. A J-beta primer mix and a sample-barcoded 5' primer were used in a second PCR of roughly 6 to 11 cycles. TCRdb redid the calling of the 5' RACE reads with MiXCR, one entry per CDR3 protein. Among about 640,000 distinct CDR3 sequences, about 30% were seen once, and the ten largest hold roughly 14%. Sequences were obtained from blood. The receptors originated from an elderly woman in good health.

V is TRBV20-1 and J is TRBJ2-3; D is unclear. The CDR3 spans 9 residues. Per germline, CDR1 DFQATT and CDR2 SNEGSKA (reference sequence). The V and J ends lost 3 bases and 14 bases respectively, with 9 bases between them. This chain's CDR3 is CSASAPAYF. DNA for the CDR3: TGCAGTGCTAGTGCACCCGCGTATTTT.

V gene TRBV15 combines with J gene TRBJ2-3; 15 bases are a match to TRBD2. CDR3 length: 15 residues. The V gene end was trimmed by 5 bases and the J gene end by 6 bases; junction bases not matched to a gene: 3. Per germline, CDR1 LNHNV and CDR2 YYDKDF (reference sequence). CDR3 sequence (DNA): TGTGCCACCAGCCTCGGGACTAGCGGGAGGGATACGCAGTATTTT. The encoded protein is CATSLGTSGRDTQYF.

The sample holds many counts of this clonotype. J is TRBJ2-3 and V is TRBV11-2; TRBD2 matches at 9 bases. Germline V lookup: CDR1 SGHAT, CDR2 FQNNGV. V dropped 5 bases and J dropped 0; count of bases not matched to a gene: 12. The CDR3 is made up of 18 amino acids. CDR3 nucleotide sequence: TGTGCCAGCAGCCCCCGGGGAGCGGGGGGCCTAAGCACAGATACGCAGTATTTT. This translates into CASSPRGAGGLSTDTQYF.

There are a few counts of this clonotype. For the CDR3, the DNA is TGTGCCAGCAGTGAATCGAAGGGTGTTCAGCCCCAGCATTTT. Its translation is CASSESKGVQPQHF. The chain links TRBV25-1 to TRBJ1-5; D unclear. CDR3 length: 14 residues. Germline loops: CDR1 MGHDK, CDR2 SYGVNS. Trimming left V 1 base short and J 6 bases short, with 10 bases between. Using reference TRBV25-1 and TRBJ1-5 for the parts outside the CDR3, the full variable domain is EADIYQTPRYLVIGTGKKITLECSQTMGHDKMYWYQQDPGMELHLIHYSYGVNSTEKGDLSSESTVSRIRTEHFPLTLESARPSHTSQYLCASSESKGVQPQHFGDGTRLSIL.

This rearrangement joins TRBV4-1 to TRBJ2-3, with D perhaps TRBD1 (5 bases). The V end lost 1 base, the J end lost 0 bases, and 23 bases lay between the germline ends. There are 20 residues in the CDR3. Germline V CDR1 and CDR2: MGHRA, YSYEKL. The CDR3, as DNA: TGCGCCAGCAGCCAAGTCCCCAGGACCAAATTGGACACTAGCACAGATACGCAGTATTTT. This gives the protein CASSQVPRTKLDTSTDTQYF.

This clonotype was counted many times. A much larger clone sits a single nucleotide away, making a read error possible. The CDR3 DNA follows: TGTGCCACCAGCAGAGATACCGGGAACACCGGGGAGCGGTTTTTT. Translation gives CATSRDTGNTGERFF. The V call is TRBV15, the J call TRBJ2-2; a weak D match, TRBD2 (5 bases). Germline CDR1 is LNHNV and CDR2 is YYDKDF (reference sequence). This CDR3 has 15 amino acids. Variable domain in full (rest from reference TRBV15 and TRBJ2-2): DAMVIQNPRYQVTQFGKPVTLSCSQTLNHNVMYWYQQKSSQAPKLLFHYYDKDFNNEADTPDNFQSRRPNTSFCFLDIRSPGLGDTAMYLCATSRDTGNTGERFFGEGSRLTVL.

Notes on this clonotype: This may stem from a read error, because a much larger clone lies one nucleotide away. The rearrangement uses TRBV20-1 and TRBJ1-1, with D hard to call. The germline V gene encodes CDR1 DFQATT and CDR2 SNEGSKA (reference sequence). V lost 6 bases, J lost 3 bases, and 14 bases lay in between. The CDR3 sequence is 13 residues long. CDR3 DNA sequence: TGCAGTGCCGGCGGCGGCCGGGACACTGAAGCTTTCTTT. Its translation is CSAGGGRDTEAFF.

This clonotype was observed many times. V and J are TRBV6-5 and TRBJ1-1, with 9 bases lining up with TRBD1. CDR1 is MNHEY and CDR2 is SVGAGI in the germline V gene. CDR3 length: 16 residues. J lost 7 bases, V lost 10 bases, and 19 bases had no gene match. CDR3 region: CATTNRGRFGKGEAFF. The CDR3 DNA is TGTGCCACAACTAACAGGGGGCGATTTGGTAAGGGTGAAGCTTTCTTT.

The genes are TRBV7-9 and TRBJ2-5; 8 nucleotides match TRBD1. CDR1 and CDR2 from the germline V gene are SEHNR and FQNEAQ (reference sequence). V gave up 5 bases and J gave up 3 bases; unmatched junction bases: 5. CDR3 length: 14 residues. CDR3 DNA: TGTGCCAGCAGCCCCACGACAGGGGAAGAGACCCAGTACTTC. Encoded protein: CASSPTTGEETQYF.

This clonotype was seen only a few times. J is TRBJ2-4 and V is TRBV7-2; D may be TRBD2 (5 bases). The V gene's germline CDR1 is SGHTA and CDR2 FQGNSA. The CDR3 covers 15 residues. V was shortened by 1 base and J by 2 bases, with 9 bases between the two germline ends. CDR3 amino acids: CASSLGTSTKNIQYF. The CDR3 nucleotides are TGTGCCAGCAGCTTAGGGACTTCTACCAAAAACATTCAGTACTTC.

This clonotype was detected many times. The chain links TRBV29-1 to TRBJ1-2; tentative D call: TRBD1 (5 bases). This CDR3 has 15 residues. Germline V gene sequence: CDR1 SQVTM, CDR2 ANQGSEA. Trimming took 2 bases from V and 0 from J, leaving 13 bases between them. The CDR3 DNA is TGCAGCGTTGAATCCCCCGACAGCACTAACTATGGCTACACCTTC. It is translated as CSVESPDSTNYGYTF.

Many counts were recorded for this clonotype. The V call is TRBV7-6, the J call TRBJ2-1; 8 bases are a match to TRBD1. This CDR3 has 15 amino acids. Germline trimming cut 0 bases from V and 7 bases from J; bases unmatched to any gene: 5. Germline CDR1 is SGHVS and CDR2 is FNYEAQ. The CDR3 coding sequence is TGTGCCAGCAGCTTAGCCCAGGGGGCAATAAATGAGCAGTTCTTC. Its translation is CASSLAQGAINEQFF.

This clonotype was counted ten times or more. The V gene is TRBV30, the J gene TRBJ2-7; D may be TRBD1 (6 bases). This CDR3 region has 13 residues. The germline gives CDR1 GTSNPN, CDR2 SVGIG (reference sequence). The DNA of the CDR3 is TGTGCACAAGAGGACAGCTACTCCTACGAGCAGTACTTC. Translation gives CAQEDSYSYEQYF. The variable domain in full, completed from reference TRBV30 and TRBJ2-7, reads SQTIHQWPATLVQPVGSPLSLECTVEGTSNPNLYWYRQAAGRGLQLLFYSVGIGQISSEVPQNLSASRPQDRQFILSSKKLLLSDSGFYLCAQEDSYSYEQYFGPGTRLTVT.

Notes on this clonotype: This may stem from a read error, because a much larger clone lies one nucleotide away. J is TRBJ2-1 and V is TRBV7-2; possibly TRBD1 or TRBD2 for D (5 bases each). The J call is uncertain, as TRBJ2-7 better fits the DNA end. The CDR3 extends over 14 amino acids. Per the germline V gene, CDR1 is SGHTA and CDR2 is FQGNSA. CDR3 nucleotide sequence: TGTGCCAGCAGCTTACCGGGACCCTACAATGAGCAGTACTTC. This sequence encodes CASSLPGPYNEQYF.

This sequence joins TRBV20-1 and TRBJ2-5; D remains unclear. CDR1 is DFQATT, CDR2 SNEGSKA, per germline (reference sequence). The V gene lost 6 bases and the J gene lost 5 bases, with 13 bases spanning the gap. The CDR3 runs 12 residues. CDR3: CSAWQPPETQYF. The CDR3 DNA sequence: TGCAGTGCGTGGCAGCCCCCCGAGACCCAGTACTTC.